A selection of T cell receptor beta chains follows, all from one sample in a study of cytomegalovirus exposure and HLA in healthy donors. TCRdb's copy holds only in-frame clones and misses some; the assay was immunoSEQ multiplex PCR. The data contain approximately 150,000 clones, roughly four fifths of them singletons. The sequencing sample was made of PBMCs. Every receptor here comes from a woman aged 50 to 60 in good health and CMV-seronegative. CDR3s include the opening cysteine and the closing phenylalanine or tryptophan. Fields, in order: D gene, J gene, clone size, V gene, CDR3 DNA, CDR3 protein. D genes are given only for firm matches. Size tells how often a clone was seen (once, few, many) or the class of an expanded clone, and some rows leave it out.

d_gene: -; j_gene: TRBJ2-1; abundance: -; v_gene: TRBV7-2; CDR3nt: TGTGCCAGCAGGGGGGCTAGCTCCTACAATGAGCAGTTCTTC; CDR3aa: CASRGASSYNEQFF
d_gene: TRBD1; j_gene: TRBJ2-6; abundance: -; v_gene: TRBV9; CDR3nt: TGTGCCAGCAGCGCCACAGGGGCCTCTGGGGCCAACGTCCTGACTTTC; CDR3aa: CASSATGASGANVLTF
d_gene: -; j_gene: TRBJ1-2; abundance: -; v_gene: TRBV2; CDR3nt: TGTGCCAGCACCCGACAGGTCTATGGCTACACCTTC; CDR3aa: CASTRQVYGYTF
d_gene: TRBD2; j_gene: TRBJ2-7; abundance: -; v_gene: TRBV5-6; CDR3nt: TGTGCCAGCAGCTTGGGGGCGGGAGTTCTCGACGAGCAGTACTTC; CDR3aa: CASSLGAGVLDEQYF
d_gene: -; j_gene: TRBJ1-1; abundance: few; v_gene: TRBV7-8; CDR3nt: TGTGCCAGCAGCGTTAGTACGGGAATGAACACTGAAGCTTTCTTT; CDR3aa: CASSVSTGMNTEAFF
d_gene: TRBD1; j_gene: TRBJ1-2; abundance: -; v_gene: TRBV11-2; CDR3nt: TGTGCCAGCAGCCGAAACTCCGGGACAGGGGGCTATGGCTACACCTTC; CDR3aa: CASSRNSGTGGYGYTF
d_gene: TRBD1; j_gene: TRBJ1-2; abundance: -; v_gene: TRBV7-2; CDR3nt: TGTGCCAGCAGTGCCAGGGGCACAGGGGGGGTTGGTGGCTACACCTTC; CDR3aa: CASSARGTGGVGGYTF
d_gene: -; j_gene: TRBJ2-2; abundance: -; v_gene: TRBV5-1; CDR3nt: TGCGCCAGCAGTGGAGGGTTCACCGGGGAGCTGTTTTTT; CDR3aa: CASSGGFTGELFF
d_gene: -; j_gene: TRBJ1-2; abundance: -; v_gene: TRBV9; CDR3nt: TGTGCCAGCCAGCCCCTGGGGGACAAGCCCTATGGCTACACCTTC; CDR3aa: CASQPLGDKPYGYTF
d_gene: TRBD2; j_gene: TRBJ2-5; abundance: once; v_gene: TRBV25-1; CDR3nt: TGTGCCAGCAGTATCTTTCGTAGCGGCGGGGGAGAGACCCAGTACTTC; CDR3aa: CASSIFRSGGGETQYF
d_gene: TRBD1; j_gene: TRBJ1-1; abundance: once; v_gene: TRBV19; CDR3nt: TGTGCCAGTAGTATAGCAGGACAGGTCAACACTGAAGCTTTCTTT; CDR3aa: CASSIAGQVNTEAFF
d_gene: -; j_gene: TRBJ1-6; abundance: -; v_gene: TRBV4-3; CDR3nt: TGCGCCAGCAGCCAAGATGCAAGCTCGCCGAATTCACCCCTCCACTTT; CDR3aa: CASSQDASSPNSPLHF
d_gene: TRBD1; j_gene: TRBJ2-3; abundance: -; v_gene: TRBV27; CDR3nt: TGTGCCAGCAGACGATACCTCCGGGACAGGCGATCCACAGATACGCAGTATTTT; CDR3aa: CASRRYLRDRRSTDTQYF
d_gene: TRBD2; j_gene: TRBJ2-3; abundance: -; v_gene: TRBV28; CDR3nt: TGTGCCAGCAGTTACCAGGGACTAGCGGGAGGACGCACAGATACGCAGTATTTT; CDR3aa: CASSYQGLAGGRTDTQYF
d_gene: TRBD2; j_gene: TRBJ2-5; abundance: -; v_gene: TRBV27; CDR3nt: TGTGCCAGCAGTTTAGGGTTTAGGACTAGCGGCCAAGAGACCCAGTACTTC; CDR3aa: CASSLGFRTSGQETQYF
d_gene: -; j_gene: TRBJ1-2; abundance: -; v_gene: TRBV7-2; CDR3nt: TGTGCCAGCAGCCTAACAGCCTACTATGGCTACACCTTC; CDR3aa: CASSLTAYYGYTF
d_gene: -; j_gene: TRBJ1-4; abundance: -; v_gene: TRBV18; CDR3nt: TGTGCCAGCTCACGAGAAGTTTTGCAGGCTAATGAAAAACTGTTTTTT; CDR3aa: CASSREVLQANEKLFF
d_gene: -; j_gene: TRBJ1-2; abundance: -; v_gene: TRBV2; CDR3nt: TGTGCCAGCAGCCCCAACGGGATGGCGAATGGCTACACCTTC; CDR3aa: CASSPNGMANGYTF
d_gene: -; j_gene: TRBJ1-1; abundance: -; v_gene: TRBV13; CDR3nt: TGTGCCAGCAGTGGGGGGAGGAACACTGAAGCTTTCTTT; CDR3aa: CASSGGRNTEAFF
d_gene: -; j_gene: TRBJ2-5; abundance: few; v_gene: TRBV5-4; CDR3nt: TGTGCCAGCAGCCCGGACATCACGAAGGGCGAGACCCAGTACTTC; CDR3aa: CASSPDITKGETQYF
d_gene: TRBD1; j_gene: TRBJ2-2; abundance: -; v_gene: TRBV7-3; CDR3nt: TGTGCCAGCAGCTCAAACCCTCCCGGGACAGGGGTAACCGGGGAGCTGTTTTTT; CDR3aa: CASSSNPPGTGVTGELFF
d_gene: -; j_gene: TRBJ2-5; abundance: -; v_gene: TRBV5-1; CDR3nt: TGCGCCAGCAGCTTGGACACAGGCAAAGAGACCCAGTACTTC; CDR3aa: CASSLDTGKETQYF
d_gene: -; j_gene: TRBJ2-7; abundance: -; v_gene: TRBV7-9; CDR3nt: TGTGCCAGCAGCTTACAGGGTCCCGCCTACGAGCAGTACTTC; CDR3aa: CASSLQGPAYEQYF
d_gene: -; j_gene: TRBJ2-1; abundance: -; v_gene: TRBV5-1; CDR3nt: TGCGCCAGCAGCCTTGTTCCGGGACATCCGTACAATGAGCAGTTCTTC; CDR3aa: CASSLVPGHPYNEQFF
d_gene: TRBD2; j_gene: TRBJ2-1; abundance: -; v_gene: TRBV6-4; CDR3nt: TGTGCCAGCAGGACTAGCGGGGGGACAGTCAGCTCCTACAATGAGCAGTTCTTC; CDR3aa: CASRTSGGTVSSYNEQFF
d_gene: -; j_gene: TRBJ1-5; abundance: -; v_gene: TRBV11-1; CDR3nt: TGTGCCAGCAGCTTAGGGGCGAATCAGCCCCAGCATTTT; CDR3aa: CASSLGANQPQHF
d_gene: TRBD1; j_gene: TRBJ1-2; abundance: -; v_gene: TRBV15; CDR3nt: TGTGCCACCAGCAGCGGGACAGGGTCTAATGGCTACACCTTC; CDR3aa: CATSSGTGSNGYTF
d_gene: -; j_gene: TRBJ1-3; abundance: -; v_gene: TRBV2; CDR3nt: TGTGCCATCACATTAGGGCGGCAGGGCACCATATATTTT; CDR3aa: CAITLGRQGTIYF
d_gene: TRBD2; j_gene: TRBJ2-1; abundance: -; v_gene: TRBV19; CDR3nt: TGTGCCAGGGGTACTAGCGGGGGGTACAATGAGCAGTTCTTC; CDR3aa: CARGTSGGYNEQFF
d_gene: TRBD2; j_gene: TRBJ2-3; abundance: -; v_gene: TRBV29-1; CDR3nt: TGCAGCGTTGAAGGGCGGGGGGGCGTAGATACGCAGTATTTT; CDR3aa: CSVEGRGGVDTQYF
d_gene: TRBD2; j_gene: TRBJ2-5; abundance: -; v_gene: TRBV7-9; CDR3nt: TGTGCCAGCAGGAGTAGCGGGAGCGAGAAGACCCAGTACTTC; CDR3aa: CASRSSGSEKTQYF
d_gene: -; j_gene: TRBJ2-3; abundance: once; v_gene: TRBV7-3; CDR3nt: TGTGCCAGCAGCTTCAGGAGGCGGCCGGATACGCAGTATTTT; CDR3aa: CASSFRRRPDTQYF
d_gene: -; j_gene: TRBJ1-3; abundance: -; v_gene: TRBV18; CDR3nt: TGTGCCAGCTCACCGAAGGCGGGAAACTCTGGAAACACCATATATTTT; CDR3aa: CASSPKAGNSGNTIYF
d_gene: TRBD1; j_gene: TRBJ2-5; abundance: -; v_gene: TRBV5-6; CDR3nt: TGTGCCAGCAGCCCGAAGGACAGGGGCCAAGAGACCCAGTACTTC; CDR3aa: CASSPKDRGQETQYF
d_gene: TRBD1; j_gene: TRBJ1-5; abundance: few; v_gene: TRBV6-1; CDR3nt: TGTGCCAGTATAAGAGGACAGGGTTACGGTCAGCCCCAGCATTTT; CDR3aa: CASIRGQGYGQPQHF
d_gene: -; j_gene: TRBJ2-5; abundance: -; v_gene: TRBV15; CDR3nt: TGTGCCACCAGCCCCCAGGCGGGGCCTCAAGAGACCCAGTACTTC; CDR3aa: CATSPQAGPQETQYF
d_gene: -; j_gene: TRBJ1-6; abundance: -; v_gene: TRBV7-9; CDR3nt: TGTGCCAGCAGCTTACTTAGGGGCTCAGGAGATTCACCCCTCCACTTT; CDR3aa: CASSLLRGSGDSPLHF
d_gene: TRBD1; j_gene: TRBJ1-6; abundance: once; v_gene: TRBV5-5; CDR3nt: TGTGCCAGCAGCCCAAAAGGGACAGGCAATTCACCCCTCCACTTT; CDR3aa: CASSPKGTGNSPLHF
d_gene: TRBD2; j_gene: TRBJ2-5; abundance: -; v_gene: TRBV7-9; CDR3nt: TGTGCCAGCAGCTTCGGAAGCGGGAGGGATTTGAAGACCCAGTACTTC; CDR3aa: CASSFGSGRDLKTQYF
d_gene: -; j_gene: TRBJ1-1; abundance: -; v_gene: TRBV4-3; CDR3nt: TGCGCCAGCAGCCAAGGGGGTTTGGACACTGAAGCTCTCTTT; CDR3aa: CASSQGGLDTEALF
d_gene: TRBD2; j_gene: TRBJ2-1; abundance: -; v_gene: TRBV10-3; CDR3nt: TGTGCCATCAGTGAACGGACTAGCGGGGGCCTTTACAATGAGCAGTTCTTC; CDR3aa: CAISERTSGGLYNEQFF
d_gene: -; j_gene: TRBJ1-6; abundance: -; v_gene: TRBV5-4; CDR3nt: TGTGCCAGCAGCTCCCTAGGCAGGGTTGTGTCACCCCTCCACTTT; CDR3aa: CASSSLGRVVSPLHF
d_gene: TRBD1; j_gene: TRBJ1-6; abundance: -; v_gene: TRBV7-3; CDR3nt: TGTGCCAGCAGCTTAAGGGGAGGGACAGGGTCTACTCTCCACTTT; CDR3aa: CASSLRGGTGSTLHF
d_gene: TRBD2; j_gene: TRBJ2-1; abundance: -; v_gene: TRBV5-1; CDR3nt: TGCGCCAGCAGCTTGGAGCGGGGGAACAATGAGCAGTTCTTC; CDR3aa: CASSLERGNNEQFF
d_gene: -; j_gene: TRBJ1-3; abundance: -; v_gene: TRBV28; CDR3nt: TGTGCCAGCAGTTTTGGCGGGCCAATCTCTGGAAACACCATATATTTT; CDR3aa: CASSFGGPISGNTIYF
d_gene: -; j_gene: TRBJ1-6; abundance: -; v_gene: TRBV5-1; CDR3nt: TGCGCCAGCAGCGAAAACCACTCAGGGAATTCACCCCTCCACTTT; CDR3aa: CASSENHSGNSPLHF
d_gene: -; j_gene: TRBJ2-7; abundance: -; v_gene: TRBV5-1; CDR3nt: TGCGCCAGCAGCTTGGGTGATGGTTGGGCTTACGAGCAGTACTTC; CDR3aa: CASSLGDGWAYEQYF
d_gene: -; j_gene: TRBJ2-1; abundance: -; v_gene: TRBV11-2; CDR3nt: TGTGCCAGCAGCCTGGACTCCGCGGATGAGCAGTTCTTC; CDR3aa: CASSLDSADEQFF
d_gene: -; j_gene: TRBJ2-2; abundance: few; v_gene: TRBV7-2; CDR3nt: TGTGCCAGCAGCTTAAGGGAGGGGGGGAGCACCGGGGAGCTGTTTTTT; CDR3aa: CASSLREGGSTGELFF
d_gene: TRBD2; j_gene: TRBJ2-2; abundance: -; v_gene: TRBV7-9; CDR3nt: TGTGCCAGCAGCTTACCTCTAGCGGGGGTGACGAACACCGGGGAGCTGTTTTTT; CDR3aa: CASSLPLAGVTNTGELFF
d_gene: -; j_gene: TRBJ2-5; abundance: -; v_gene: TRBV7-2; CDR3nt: TGTGCCAGCAGCCCCAGGACAGAGATGACCCAGTACTTC; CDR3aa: CASSPRTEMTQYF
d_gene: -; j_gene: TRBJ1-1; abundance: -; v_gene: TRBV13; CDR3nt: TGTGCCAGCAGACTACAGGGTGGCACTGAAGCTTTCTTT; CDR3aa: CASRLQGGTEAFF
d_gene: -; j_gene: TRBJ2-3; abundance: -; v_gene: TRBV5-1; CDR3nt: TGCGTCAGCAGCTTGGCCGGGGGAGGTGGCACAGATACGCAGTATTTT; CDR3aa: CVSSLAGGGGTDTQYF
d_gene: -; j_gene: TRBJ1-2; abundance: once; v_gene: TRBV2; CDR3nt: TGTGCCAGCAGGGCAGGGTTAAACTATGGCTACACCTTC; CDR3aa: CASRAGLNYGYTF
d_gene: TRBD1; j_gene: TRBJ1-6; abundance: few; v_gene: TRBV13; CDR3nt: TGTGCCAGCAGCTCCGGGACAGGGGAGAATTCACCCCTCCACTTT; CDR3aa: CASSSGTGENSPLHF
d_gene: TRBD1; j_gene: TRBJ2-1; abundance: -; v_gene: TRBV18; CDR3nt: TGTGCCAGCTCACCAGGGACAGCATACAATGAGCAGTTCTTC; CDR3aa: CASSPGTAYNEQFF
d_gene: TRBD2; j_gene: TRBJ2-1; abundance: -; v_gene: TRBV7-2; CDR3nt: TGTGCCAGCAGCCCCTCGGGGCTAGCGGGGGTGGCTGATGAGCAGTTCTTC; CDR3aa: CASSPSGLAGVADEQFF
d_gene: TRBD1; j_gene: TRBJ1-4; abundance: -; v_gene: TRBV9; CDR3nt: TGTGCCAGCAGCGTAGAAGGGGGCTGGGAAAAACTGTTTTTT; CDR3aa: CASSVEGGWEKLFF
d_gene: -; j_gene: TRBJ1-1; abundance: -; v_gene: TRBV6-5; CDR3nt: TGTGCCAGCAGGCGGGGAAGGTACACTGAAGCTTTCTTT; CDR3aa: CASRRGRYTEAFF